This T cell receptor beta chain appears in the sequencing data of a study of blood T cell repertoires in COVID-19. Study overall: Specimens from acute and convalescent COVID-19 originated in the United States, Italy and Spain. PBMCs, B-cell-depleted T cells, or T cells were the source of the cDNA or gDNA that made up the material.

Under the authors' procedure: Scientists estimated how many nucleated cells there were by amplifying reference gene primers. Generated by immunoSEQ multiplex PCR, the TCRdb table keeps only in-frame clones and is missing some. V, J and clone size were drawn from that table, and D and trimming were deduced from the DNA. The sample shows some 270,000 clones, approximately 85% of them seen only once. This CDR3 spans 14 amino acids. The junction had 7 bases not matched to a gene; V was cut back by 6 bases and J by 5 bases. Per the germline V gene, CDR1 is KGHSH and CDR2 is LQKENI. Recruits, aged about 18 to 89 years, lived in 24 US areas.

The chain couples TRBV18 to TRBJ1-5; 7 bases are a match to TRBD1. The sequence derives from a woman in her thirties who had recovered from COVID-19. Sequencing was performed on PBMCs or T cells enriched from blood (not recorded which). The CDR3, as DNA: TGTGCCAGCTCCCAGACAGGGAGAGATCAGCCCCAGCATTTT. Its protein is CASSQTGRDQPQHF.